The rows below give T cell receptor beta chains drawn from one sample of a study of blood T cell repertoires in COVID-19. Some clones are missing from TCRdb's copy, which holds only in-frame ones; the method was immunoSEQ multiplex PCR. The sample includes about 190,000 clones, 89% of them seen just once. Sequencing used peripheral blood. The receptor set was obtained from a man aged 40-49 years with acute or convalescent COVID-19. CDR3s include the opening cysteine and the closing phenylalanine or tryptophan. A D gene is named only where the DNA matches it firmly. Rows may omit the clone size; those that give it use once, few, many or a size class.

clone_size j_call v_call d_call cdr3_aa cdr3_nt
NA TRBJ2-3 TRBV11-2 NA CASSSLRGAPDTQYF TGTGCCAGCAGCTCTCTCCGGGGGGCCCCAGATACGCAGTATTTT
NA TRBJ1-6 TRBV6-1 NA CASSEADGSPLHF TGTGCCAGCAGTGAAGCAGACGGGTCACCCCTCCACTTT
NA TRBJ1-2 TRBV6-2/TRBV6-3 NA CASSYMRTTYGYTF TGTGCCAGCAGTTACATGAGGACAACCTATGGCTACACCTTC
NA TRBJ2-3 TRBV5-5 TRBD2 CASSLAGRELDTQYF TGTGCCAGCAGCTTGGCGGGGCGGGAGCTAGATACGCAGTATTTT
NA TRBJ2-7 TRBV5-4 NA CASSYKQGPYEQYF TGTGCCAGCAGCTACAAACAGGGCCCCTACGAGCAGTACTTC
NA TRBJ1-4 TRBV6-2/TRBV6-3 NA CASSYGRERPGEKLFF TGTGCCAGCAGTTACGGCAGGGAAAGGCCCGGCGAAAAACTGTTTTTT
once TRBJ2-2 TRBV5-1 NA CASSPRGGGGELFF TGCGCCAGCAGCCCCCGTGGGGGCGGAGGGGAGCTGTTTTTT
NA TRBJ2-1 TRBV11-3 NA CASSPRIWLSNEQFF TGTGCCAGCAGCCCTAGGATCTGGCTAAGTAATGAGCAGTTCTTC
NA TRBJ2-2 TRBV5-1 TRBD1 CASEYTGQGATGELFF TGCGCCAGCGAGTACACGGGACAGGGGGCAACCGGGGAGCTGTTTTTT
NA TRBJ2-7 TRBV6-6 TRBD1 CASSYHRDRSYEQYF TGTGCCAGCAGTTACCATAGGGACAGAAGCTACGAGCAGTACTTC
NA TRBJ1-6 TRBV6-5 TRBD1 CASDRGPNSPLHF TGTGCCAGCGACAGGGGGCCCAATTCACCCCTCCACTTT
NA TRBJ1-1 TRBV3-1/TRBV3-2 NA CASSPDSRGRNTEAFF TGTGCCAGCAGCCCCGATTCCAGGGGACGTAATACTGAAGCTTTCTTT
few TRBJ2-7 TRBV3-1/TRBV3-2 NA CASSQDRRVLGQYF TGTGCCAGCAGCCAAGATCGGAGGGTCCTAGGGCAGTACTTC
few TRBJ1-2 TRBV30 NA CAWSVEKLWRGYGYTF TGTGCCTGGAGTGTCGAAAAGCTCTGGCGCGGCTATGGCTACACCTTC
many TRBJ2-7 TRBV2 NA CASSMAGVDEQYF TGTGCCAGCAGCATGGCAGGGGTAGACGAGCAGTACTTC
NA TRBJ2-4 TRBV6-4 NA CASSDLALDIQYF TGTGCCAGCAGTGACCTAGCGCTAGACATTCAGTACTTC
NA TRBJ1-1 TRBV5-5 NA CASSLYVGADTEAFF TGTGCCAGCAGCTTGTATGTGGGCGCCGACACTGAAGCTTTCTTT
NA TRBJ2-2 TRBV6-5 TRBD1 CASSFRGPTGELFF TGTGCCAGCAGTTTCAGGGGGCCCACCGGGGAGCTGTTTTTT
NA TRBJ2-1 TRBV7-2 TRBD2 CASSLRFSGGGHDNEQFF TGTGCCAGCAGCTTAAGATTTAGCGGCGGGGGGCATGACAATGAGCAGTTCTTC
NA TRBJ2-3 TRBV6-5 TRBD1 CASRTGGESGDTQYF TGTGCCAGCAGGACAGGGGGCGAAAGTGGGGATACGCAGTATTTT
NA TRBJ2-7 TRBV5-1 TRBD1 CASSHEQQGQGSKYF TGCGCCAGCAGCCACGAACAACAAGGACAGGGCAGTAAGTACTTC
once TRBJ2-1 TRBV24-1 NA CATSVVHTSYNEQFF TGTGCCACCAGTGTGGTCCACACCTCCTACAATGAGCAGTTCTTC
NA TRBJ1-2 TRBV6-1 NA CASSEQTGGYGYTF TGTGCCAGCAGTGAGCAGACAGGAGGCTATGGCTACACCTTC
NA TRBJ1-2 TRBV5-1 NA CASSLDGLTGNYGYTF TGCGCCAGCAGCTTGGATGGCCTGACAGGTAACTATGGCTACACCTTC
few TRBJ2-2 TRBV28 NA CASSLSPDTGELFF TGTGCCAGCAGTTTATCGCCGGACACCGGGGAGCTGTTTTTT
NA TRBJ1-3 TRBV5-4 NA CASSVGLSGNTIYF TGTGCCAGCAGCGTTGGACTCTCTGGAAACACCATATATTTT
once TRBJ2-5 TRBV5-1 NA CASSLPGETQYF TGCGCCAGCAGCCTCCCAGGGGAGACCCAGTACTTC
few TRBJ1-1 TRBV4-1 NA CASSQGLSRKNTEAFF TGCGCCAGCAGCCAAGGCCTCTCGAGAAAGAACACTGAAGCTTTCTTT
NA TRBJ1-2 TRBV5-4 NA CASSPLVENYGYTF TGTGCCAGCAGCCCTCTTGTGGAGAACTATGGCTACACCTTC
once TRBJ1-2 TRBV5-6 NA CASSSGQYGYTF TGTGCCAGCAGCTCCGGACAGTATGGCTACACCTTC
NA TRBJ1-1 TRBV5-1 TRBD1 CASSLGTGQYTEAFF TGCGCCAGCAGCTTGGGGACAGGGCAATACACTGAAGCTTTCTTT
NA TRBJ2-1 TRBV12-3/TRBV12-4 NA CASSVINEQFF TGTGCCAGCAGTGTAATAAATGAGCAGTTCTTC
NA TRBJ2-7 TRBV28 NA CASTHRGAGTNLLSYEQYF TGTGCCAGCACCCATAGGGGGGCCGGGACTAACCTTCTTTCCTACGAGCAGTACTTC
NA TRBJ2-1 TRBV2 NA CASSVQTNEQFF TGTGCCAGCAGTGTCCAGACTAATGAGCAGTTCTTC
NA TRBJ2-7 TRBV5-1 TRBD2 CASSLAGRGGHHEQYF TGCGCCAGCAGCTTGGCAGGGCGGGGGGGCCACCACGAGCAGTACTTC
once TRBJ2-7 TRBV7-9 NA CASSATPYEQYF TGTGCCAGCAGCGCCACACCCTACGAGCAGTACTTC
NA TRBJ2-2 TRBV6-5 NA CASSRRQITGELFF TGTGCCAGCAGCCGGCGACAGATCACCGGGGAGCTGTTTTTT
NA TRBJ2-2 TRBV9 NA CASSVEVVWGVRTGELFF TGTGCCAGCAGCGTAGAAGTGGTGTGGGGGGTACGCACCGGGGAGCTGTTTTTT
NA TRBJ2-1 TRBV10-3 TRBD1 CAISDRDTYNEQFF TGTGCCATCAGCGACAGGGATACCTACAATGAGCAGTTCTTC
few TRBJ1-1 TRBV3-1/TRBV3-2 NA CASSQNMNTEAFF TGTGCCAGCAGCCAAAATATGAACACTGAAGCTTTCTTT
NA TRBJ2-1 TRBV4-1 TRBD2 CASSQPTASGGAGYNEQFF TGCGCCAGCAGCCAGCCCACCGCGAGCGGGGGGGCAGGGTACAATGAGCAGTTCTTC
NA TRBJ1-2 TRBV30 TRBD1 CAWTASGTGYDRGYGYTF TGTGCCTGGACCGCGTCGGGGACAGGGTACGATCGAGGCTATGGCTACACCTTC
NA TRBJ2-5 TRBV7-6 NA CASSLDIRTNQETQYF TGTGCCAGCAGCTTAGATATCCGGACTAACCAAGAGACCCAGTACTTC
NA TRBJ1-1 TRBV5-4 NA CASSAVLGVGNTEAFF TGTGCCAGCAGCGCTGTTCTGGGCGTAGGGAACACTGAAGCTTTCTTT
NA TRBJ2-5 TRBV5-1 TRBD2 CASSLGTSGGAGETQYF TGCGCCAGCAGCTTGGGGACTAGCGGGGGGGCCGGAGAGACCCAGTACTTC
NA TRBJ1-5 TRBV24-1 TRBD1 CATSDPGQGDNQPQHF TGTGCCACCAGTGACCCCGGACAGGGTGATAATCAGCCCCAGCATTTT
NA TRBJ2-5 TRBV10-1 NA CASSESDRRETQYF TGCGCCAGCAGTGAGTCGGACAGACGCGAGACCCAGTACTTC
NA TRBJ2-7 TRBV5-4 NA CASSSRDSSYEQYF TGTGCCAGCAGCTCACGGGATAGCTCCTACGAGCAGTACTTC
NA TRBJ2-1 TRBV4-3 NA CASSMYSFYNEQFF TGCGCCAGCAGCATGTACTCCTTCTACAATGAGCAGTTCTTC
NA TRBJ2-1 TRBV27 TRBD2 CASSPLGGGHDEQFF TGTGCCAGCAGTCCCCTCGGGGGGGGCCATGATGAGCAGTTCTTC
NA TRBJ1-1 TRBV5-6 NA CASSFQGLGTEAFF TGTGCCAGCAGCTTCCAGGGTCTTGGCACTGAAGCTTTCTTT
NA TRBJ1-4 TRBV5-8 NA CASSPATGPAGGKLFF TGTGCCAGCAGCCCCGCAACGGGCCCAGCGGGTGGAAAACTGTTTTTT
NA TRBJ2-7 TRBV10-3 NA CAIRLASSYEQYF TGTGCCATCAGGCTGGCAAGCTCCTACGAGCAGTACTTC
NA TRBJ2-7 TRBV6-2/TRBV6-3 NA CASSYPQDEQYF TGTGCCAGCAGTTACCCCCAGGACGAGCAGTACTTC
NA TRBJ2-7 TRBV13 TRBD1 CASSSGLRTGSDEQYF TGTGCCAGCAGCTCAGGACTGAGGACAGGGAGCGACGAGCAGTACTTC
NA TRBJ2-3 TRBV9 NA CASSVASDTQYF TGTGCCAGCAGCGTAGCCTCAGATACGCAGTATTTT
NA TRBJ2-4 TRBV7-9 TRBD1 CASSLGRGQEAKNIQYF TGTGCCAGCAGCTTAGGCAGGGGGCAGGAGGCCAAAAACATTCAGTACTTC
NA TRBJ2-1 TRBV15 NA CATSRDGGDYEQFF TGTGCCACCAGCAGAGACGGGGGAGACTATGAGCAGTTCTTC
NA TRBJ2-1 TRBV6-1 TRBD2 CASSGALAGGTYNEQFF TGTGCCAGCAGTGGAGCCCTAGCGGGGGGAACCTACAATGAGCAGTTCTTC